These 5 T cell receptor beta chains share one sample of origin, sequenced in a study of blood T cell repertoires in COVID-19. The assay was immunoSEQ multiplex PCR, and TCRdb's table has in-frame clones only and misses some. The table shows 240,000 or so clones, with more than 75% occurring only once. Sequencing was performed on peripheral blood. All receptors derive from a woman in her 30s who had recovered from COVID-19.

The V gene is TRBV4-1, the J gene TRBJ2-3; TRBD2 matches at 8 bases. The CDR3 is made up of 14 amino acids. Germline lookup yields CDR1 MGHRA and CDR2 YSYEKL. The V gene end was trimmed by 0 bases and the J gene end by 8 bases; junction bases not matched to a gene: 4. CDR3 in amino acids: CASSQDLAGGTQYF. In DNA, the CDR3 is TGCGCCAGCAGCCAAGATTTGGCGGGGGGTACGCAGTATTTT.

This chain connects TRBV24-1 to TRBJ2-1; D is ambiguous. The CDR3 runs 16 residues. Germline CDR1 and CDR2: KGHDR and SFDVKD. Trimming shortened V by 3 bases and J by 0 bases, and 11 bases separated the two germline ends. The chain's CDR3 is CATSDVSSSSYNEQFF. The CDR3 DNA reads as TGTGCCACCAGTGATGTCAGTAGCAGCTCCTACAATGAGCAGTTCTTC.

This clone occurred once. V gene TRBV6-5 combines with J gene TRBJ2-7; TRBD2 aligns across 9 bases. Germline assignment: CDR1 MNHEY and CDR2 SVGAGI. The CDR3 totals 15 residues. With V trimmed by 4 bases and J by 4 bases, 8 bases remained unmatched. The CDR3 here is CASSFAWTSEYEQYF. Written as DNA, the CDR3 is TGTGCCAGCAGTTTCGCGTGGACTAGCGAATACGAGCAGTACTTC.

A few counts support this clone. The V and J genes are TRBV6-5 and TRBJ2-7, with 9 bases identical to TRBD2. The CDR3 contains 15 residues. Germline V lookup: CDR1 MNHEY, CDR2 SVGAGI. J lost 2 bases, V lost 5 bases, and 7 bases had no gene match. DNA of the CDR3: TGTGCCAGCAGTCTCAATGGCGGGGGGGCCTACGAGCAGTACTTC. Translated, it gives CASSLNGGGAYEQYF.

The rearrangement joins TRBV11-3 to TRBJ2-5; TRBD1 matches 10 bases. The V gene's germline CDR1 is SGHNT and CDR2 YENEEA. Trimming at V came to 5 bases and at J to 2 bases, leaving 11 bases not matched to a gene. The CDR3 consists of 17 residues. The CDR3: CASSDRGPLAEQETQYF. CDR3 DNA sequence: TGTGCCAGCAGCGACAGGGGGCCGCTAGCGGAACAAGAGACCCAGTACTTC.